This T cell receptor beta chain stems from a study of T cell changes during pregnancy in multiple sclerosis. Trimming removed 4 bases from V and 3 bases from J, with 13 bases in between. This CDR3 is 14 amino acids long. Germline-derived CDR1 and CDR2 are GTSNPN and SVGIG (reference sequence). Method: immunoSEQ multiplex PCR; TCRdb's copy keeps in-frame clones and lacks some. The sample lists over 90,000 clones; approximately 94% were seen once. The sequence was collected from a female donor with multiple sclerosis, enrolled in a pregnancy study. The sample consisted of peripheral blood, taken after pregnancy. V and J are TRBV30 and TRBJ2-1; D ambiguous. CDR3 in DNA: TGTGCCTGGACTCTAGGTAACCGCTACAATGAGCAGTTCTTC. This encodes CAWTLGNRYNEQFF.